The 27 T cell receptor beta chains presented below share a single source sample, sequenced in a study of blood T cell repertoires in COVID-19. Using immunoSEQ multiplex PCR, the repertoire was profiled, and TCRdb retains in-frame clones only, with some absent. The sample contains around 230,000 clones, just over 85% of which appear only once. The sequencing input was PBMCs or T cells enriched from blood (not recorded which). The source is a woman between 40 and 50 years old with acute COVID-19.

This chain links TRBV27 with TRBJ1-5, with 8 bases identical to TRBD1. J was trimmed by 7 bases and V by 6 bases; bases with no gene match: 8. CDR3 length: 14 amino acids. Germline CDR1 is MNHEY and CDR2 is SMNVEV (reference sequence). For the CDR3, the DNA is TGTGCCAGCAGCCCCGGACAGGGTGGCCAGCCCCAGCATTTT. Encoded protein: CASSPGQGGQPQHF.

The rearrangement uses TRBV18 and TRBJ1-2; 7 nucleotides line up with TRBD1. The CDR3 consists of 16 residues. The J segment lost 4 bases and the V segment lost 4 bases, leaving 12 bases of the junction unmatched. Germline CDR1 and CDR2: KGHSH and LQKENI. The CDR3 spells CASSLRDRVDTYGYTF. For the CDR3, the DNA is TGTGCCAGCTCACTACGAGACAGGGTTGATACCTATGGCTACACCTTC.

The genes are TRBV5-1 and TRBJ2-3, with a weak D call TRBD2 (6 bases). The CDR3 spans 15 residues. Trimming stripped 3 bases from V and 3 bases from J, with 14 bases between. Germline V gene lookup returns CDR1 SGHRS and CDR2 YFSETQ. The CDR3 DNA follows: TGCGCCAGCAGCTATCGGACGGGAGATACAGATACGCAGTATTTT. The encoded protein is CASSYRTGDTDTQYF.

This rearrangement joins TRBV9 to TRBJ2-4; TRBD1 is a possible D gene (7 bases). Germline assignment: CDR1 SGDLS and CDR2 YYNGEE. The CDR3 loop spans 15 amino acids. The V and J ends lost 4 bases and 4 bases respectively, with 15 bases between them. CDR3 in DNA: TGTGCCAGCAGCCCTCGGGGGACAGTTAAAAACATTCAGTACTTC. Translating it yields CASSPRGTVKNIQYF.

This chain connects TRBV15 to TRBJ2-2; 12 bases are shared with TRBD2. The CDR3 runs to 18 residues. CDR1 LNHNV and CDR2 YYDKDF come from the germline V gene (reference sequence). V trimming: 1 base; J trimming: 7 bases; junction bases outside the gene matches: 10. CDR3 bases: TGTGCCACCAGCAGAGGAATTTTGGCTAGCGGGGGGGACGGGGAGCTGTTTTTT. It codes for CATSRGILASGGDGELFF.

The chain carries TRBV27 and TRBJ1-5, with D possibly being TRBD1 (5 bases). V lost 8 bases and J 7 bases, leaving 12 bases between the germline ends. Germline CDR1 is MNHEY and CDR2 is SMNVEV (reference sequence). The CDR3 covers 12 residues. This chain's CDR3 is CASGAGWQPQHF. The CDR3, as DNA: TGTGCCAGCGGGGCAGGGTGGCAGCCCCAGCATTTT.

This clone has more than one count but fewer than ten. The chain joins TRBV6-5 to TRBJ1-1, with D possibly TRBD1 on 5 matching bases. V was pared by 8 bases and J by 0 bases, with 13 bases between. CDR3 size: 14 residues. In germline, CDR1 is MNHEY, CDR2 SVGAGI. The CDR3 DNA reads TGTGCCAGCGGGGGGTTCTCCTTGAACACTGAAGCTTTCTTT. Translating it yields CASGGFSLNTEAFF.

This chain connects TRBV24-1 to TRBJ1-2; the D is unclear. CDR1 is KGHDR, CDR2 SFDVKD, per germline. The V gene lost 3 bases and the J gene lost 3 bases, with 10 bases spanning the gap. The CDR3 has 14 amino acids. CDR3 sequence reads: CATSDGSGYYGYTF. As DNA, the CDR3 is TGTGCCACCAGTGATGGGTCAGGCTACTATGGCTACACCTTC.

J is TRBJ1-2 and V is TRBV19; 7 bases are a match to TRBD1. Germline assignment: CDR1 LNHDA and CDR2 SQIVND (reference sequence). This CDR3 is 13 amino acids long. J was trimmed by 4 bases and V by 7 bases; bases with no gene match: 6. The CDR3 loop is CASKEGAIYGYTF. Written as DNA, the CDR3 is TGTGCCAGTAAGGAGGGGGCAATCTATGGCTACACCTTC. Full variable domain (missing parts from reference TRBV19 and TRBJ1-2): DGGITQSPKYLFRKEGQNVTLSCEQNLNHDAMYWYRQDPGQGLRLIYYSQIVNDFQKGDIAEGYSVSREKKESFPLTVTSAQKNPTAFYLCASKEGAIYGYTFGSGTRLTVV.

The genes are TRBV27 and TRBJ1-2, with D tentatively TRBD1 (5 bases). Trimming stripped 8 bases from V and 8 bases from J, with 18 bases between. The CDR3 runs to 13 residues. CDR1 MNHEY and CDR2 SMNVEV come from the germline V gene (reference sequence). CDR3 in amino acids: CASRHGAGRGYTF. CDR3 nucleotides: TGTGCCAGCCGGCACGGGGCGGGGAGGGGCTACACCTTC.

The J gene is TRBJ1-3, the V gene TRBV5-1; 7 bases match TRBD1. Germline lookup yields CDR1 SGHRS and CDR2 YFSETQ. The CDR3 is 16 residues long. Germline trimming cut 4 bases from V and 4 bases from J; bases unmatched to any gene: 11. The CDR3, as DNA: TGCGCCAGCAGCCCACAAGCCGGGACAGCCGGAAACACCATATATTTT. Amino acid sequence: CASSPQAGTAGNTIYF.

This clone was seen a few times. The gene calls are TRBV19 and TRBJ1-2; 10 bases line up with TRBD1. V trimming: 6 bases; J trimming: 8 bases; junction bases outside the gene matches: 12. Germline V gene sequence: CDR1 LNHDA, CDR2 SQIVND (reference sequence). The CDR3 has 15 amino acids. The CDR3 nucleotides are TGTGCCAGTAGCGATCCGGGACAGGGGCACGGGGGCTACACCTTC. This gives the protein CASSDPGQGHGGYTF.

V and J are TRBV19 and TRBJ2-7, with 12 nucleotides matching TRBD2. CDR3 length: 14 amino acids. Trimming at V came to 6 bases and at J to 3 bases, leaving 3 bases not matched to a gene. Per the germline V gene, CDR1 is LNHDA and CDR2 is SQIVND (reference sequence). As DNA, the CDR3 is TGTGCCAGTAGCCAGACTAGCGGGGGCTACGAGCAGTACTTC. This sequence encodes CASSQTSGGYEQYF.

This chain joins TRBV18 and TRBJ1-2; 11 nucleotides match TRBD1. This CDR3 has 15 amino acids. V lost 3 bases and J lost 8; bases outside the gene matches: 8. Germline CDR1 reads KGHSH; CDR2 reads LQKENI. CDR3: CASSPLGQGALGYTF. The CDR3 DNA reads TGTGCCAGCTCACCCCTCGGACAGGGGGCATTGGGCTACACCTTC. The full variable domain, rest sourced from reference TRBV18 and TRBJ1-2, is NAGVMQNPRHLVRRRGQEARLRCSPMKGHSHVYWYRQLPEEGLKFMVYLQKENIIDESGMPKERFSAEFPKEGPSILRIQQVVRGDSAAYFCASSPLGQGALGYTFGSGTRLTVV.

This clone was detected once. The chain employs TRBV28 and TRBJ2-4; no clear D gene. The CDR3 length is 15 residues. Germline CDR1 reads MDHEN; CDR2 reads SYDVKM. V was pared by 2 bases and J by 1 base, with 9 bases between. This CDR3 reads CASSLLGAAKNIQYF. DNA for the CDR3: TGTGCCAGCAGTTTACTCGGTGCCGCCAAAAACATTCAGTACTTC.

This rearrangement joins TRBV7-2 to TRBJ2-3, with D tentatively TRBD2 (5 bases). Germline V lookup: CDR1 SGHTA, CDR2 FQGNSA. Trimming cost V 1 base and J 4 bases, with 12 bases left between them. This CDR3 is built from 15 residues. The CDR3 loop reads CASSLDGGFPDTQYF. As DNA, the CDR3 is TGTGCCAGCAGCTTAGACGGAGGATTTCCAGATACGCAGTATTTT.

This clone occurred a few times. This chain's CDR3 is CASSIPGGLAEAFF. For the CDR3, the DNA is TGTGCCAGCAGCATACCCGGAGGACTGGCTGAAGCTTTCTTT. The chain joins TRBV11-2 to TRBJ1-1; D unclear. Trimming shortened V by 5 bases and J by 6 bases, and 16 bases separated the two germline ends. Germline CDR1 and CDR2: SGHAT and FQNNGV. The CDR3 is 14 amino acids.

The V gene is TRBV7-2, the J gene TRBJ2-7, with D uncertain. The germline V and J ends were trimmed by 4 bases and 3 bases, with 4 bases remaining between them. Germline V gene lookup returns CDR1 SGHTA and CDR2 FQGNSA. The CDR3 runs 11 residues. The CDR3 nucleotides are TGTGCCAGCAGCTCTCGCTACGAGCAGTACTTC. Translation gives CASSSRYEQYF.

The chain carries TRBV5-4 and TRBJ2-7; TRBD2 matches 9 bases. V lost 5 bases, J lost 6 bases, and 9 bases stayed unmatched. The CDR3 length is 14 residues. Per germline, CDR1 SGHNT and CDR2 YYREEE (reference sequence). The CDR3 nucleotides are TGTGCCAGCAGTCCCGAGCGGGGGGCCGGCGAGCAGTACGTC. This sequence encodes CASSPERGAGEQYV.

The rearrangement uses TRBV7-8 and TRBJ1-3, with D possibly TRBD1 on 5 matching bases. The germline V gene encodes CDR1 SGHVS and CDR2 FQNEAQ. The CDR3 contains 15 residues. Trimming shortened V by 5 bases and J by 3 bases, and 14 bases separated the two germline ends. CDR3 bases: TGTGCCAGCAGCCCGGGTCGGGGGAATGGAAACACCATATATTTT. It translates to CASSPGRGNGNTIYF.

The CDR3 nucleotides are TGTGCCAGCATGACTGGACTAGGGGCCAACGTCCTGACTTTC. It is translated as CASMTGLGANVLTF. The chain carries TRBV6-5 and TRBJ2-6; perhaps TRBD2 as D (6 bases). CDR1 and CDR2 from the germline V gene are MNHEY and SVGAGI. The CDR3 runs 14 residues. V was clipped by 7 bases and J by 4 bases, with 11 bases between them.

V usage is TRBV11-3 and J usage is TRBJ1-2; D possibly corresponds to TRBD1 (5 bases). The CDR3 runs to 18 residues. Trimming took off 1 base at V and 5 bases at J, with 23 bases between the two ends. The germline gives CDR1 SGHNT, CDR2 YENEEA. As DNA, the CDR3 is TGTGCCAGCAGCTTAGCCGACGAAAACAGGATAGACGGGTATGGCTACACCTTC. It translates to CASSLADENRIDGYGYTF.

This chain connects TRBV3-1 (or the pseudogene TRBV3-2) to TRBJ2-2; D remains unclear. The V and J ends lost 0 bases and 2 bases respectively, with 4 bases between them. CDR1 and CDR2 from the germline V gene are LGHDT and YNNKEL (reference sequence). The CDR3 totals 14 residues. In DNA, the CDR3 is TGTGCCAGCAGCCAAGATATTAACACCGGGGAGCTGTTTTTT. Residues: CASSQDINTGELFF.

The V and J genes are TRBV7-9 and TRBJ1-1, with 9 bases aligning to TRBD1. The CDR3 has 16 residues. The trim removed 1 base at V and 5 bases at J, leaving 8 bases unmatched. Germline CDR1 is SEHNR and CDR2 is FQNEAQ (reference sequence). The CDR3 nucleotides read TGTGCCAGCAGCTTAGTTCCCGACAGGGGGAAGACTGAAGCTTTCTTT. It yields the protein CASSLVPDRGKTEAFF. Full variable domain (outside the CDR3, taken from reference TRBV7-9 and TRBJ1-1): DTGVSQNPRHKITKRGQNVTFRCDPISEHNRLYWYRQTLGQGPEFLTYFQNEAQLEKSRLLSDRFSAERPKGSFSTLEIQRTEQGDSAMYLCASSLVPDRGKTEAFFGQGTRLTVV.

V usage is TRBV19 and J usage is TRBJ1-2; D is possibly TRBD1 (5 bases). This CDR3 is 16 amino acids long. Deletions cut 6 bases from V and 1 base from J, with 18 bases between. The V gene's germline CDR1 is LNHDA and CDR2 SQIVND (reference sequence). The DNA for the CDR3 is TGTGCCAGTAGCCCCCCGATGGGACTCTTTAACTATGGCTACACCTTC. Translated: CASSPPMGLFNYGYTF.

V gene TRBV11-2 combines with J gene TRBJ1-1, with 7 positions matching TRBD1. The CDR3 totals 14 residues. V lost 3 bases, J lost 5 bases, and 6 bases stayed unmatched. The germline V gene encodes CDR1 SGHAT and CDR2 FQNNGV. Here the CDR3 reads CASSLGQGGTEAFF. Here the CDR3 DNA reads TGTGCCAGCAGCTTGGGGCAGGGGGGTACTGAAGCTTTCTTT.

The rearrangement joins TRBV2 to TRBJ2-2; possible D gene TRBD1, 5 bases. The CDR3 covers 14 residues. Trimming left V 8 bases short and J 4 bases short, with 14 bases between. Germline V gives CDR1 SNHLY, CDR2 FYNNEI. The CDR3 here is CASVGRGTTGELFF. CDR3 coding DNA: TGTGCCAGCGTCGGTAGGGGTACCACCGGGGAGCTGTTTTTT.